The 30 T cell receptor beta chains below come from one sample, sequenced in a study of cytotoxic CD8 clonotypes in ibrutinib-treated CLL. The assay was immunoSEQ multiplex PCR, and TCRdb's table has in-frame clones only and misses some. The profile shows some 300,000 clones, roughly 79% of them singletons. Sequencing used PBMCs, obtained before ibrutinib treatment. Receptors were obtained from a human donor with chronic lymphocytic leukemia.

The V and J genes are TRBV11-2 and TRBJ1-1, with D unclear. The germline V gene has CDR1 SGHAT and CDR2 FQNNGV. The CDR3 has 14 amino acids. Between the trimmed V and J ends, which lost 1 base and 4 bases, there was a span of 10 bases. The CDR3 spells CASSLGRVGTEAFF. The CDR3 DNA is TGTGCCAGCAGCTTAGGCCGGGTTGGCACTGAAGCTTTCTTT. Supplemented by reference TRBV11-2 and TRBJ1-1, the full variable domain reads EAGVAQSPRYKIIEKRQSVAFWCNPISGHATLYWYQQILGQGPKLLIQFQNNGVVDDSQLPKDRFSAERLKGVDSTLKIQPAKLEDSAVYLCASSLGRVGTEAFFGQGTRLTVV.

This sequence joins TRBV19 and TRBJ1-5, with D unclear. The V and J ends lost 1 base and 2 bases respectively, with 9 bases between them. The CDR3 has 15 amino acids. Germline CDR1 is LNHDA and CDR2 is SQIVND (reference sequence). CDR3 region: CASSIAVGGNQPQHF. The CDR3 DNA follows: TGTGCCAGTAGTATAGCCGTGGGAGGCAATCAGCCCCAGCATTTT.

About this clone itself: One end of the junction is discordant with germline, which a read error may explain. The chain recombines TRBV7-7 with TRBJ2-1, with 10 positions matching TRBD1. Germline V gene sequence: CDR1 SSHAT, CDR2 FNYEAQ (reference sequence). The CDR3 totals 14 residues. CDR3 sequence (DNA): TGTGCTAGCAGCTTGTGGGACAGGGGCAATGAGCAGTTCTTC. Residues: CASSLWDRGNEQFF.

The V gene is TRBV28, the J gene TRBJ2-5; D is uncertain. V gave up 7 bases and J gave up 0 bases, with 9 bases separating them. Germline V gene data show CDR1 as MDHEN and CDR2 as SYDVKM. This CDR3 comprises 13 residues. CDR3 coding DNA: TGTGCCAGCATCGGCGGATACCAAGAGACCCAGTACTTC. Translating gives CASIGGYQETQYF.

The J gene is TRBJ1-1, the V gene TRBV7-8; D gene unclear. This CDR3 is 18 amino acids long. Germline V lookup: CDR1 SGHVS, CDR2 FQNEAQ. Deletions cut 0 bases from V and 1 base from J, with 18 bases between. The CDR3 loop is CASSLAWAGERQNTEAFF. The DNA for the CDR3 is TGTGCCAGCAGCTTAGCTTGGGCCGGGGAGAGGCAGAACACTGAAGCTTTCTTT.

The CDR3 DNA is TGTGCCAGTAGTATTCCGGGAGGAGGGAAGGGTCAAGAGACCCAGTACTTC. It translates to CASSIPGGGKGQETQYF. This chain uses TRBV19 with TRBJ2-5; 7 bases are a match to TRBD2. V shed 3 bases, J shed 2 bases, and the junction held 12 bases outside the gene matches. Germline loops: CDR1 LNHDA, CDR2 SQIVND (reference sequence). CDR3 length: 17 amino acids.

The J gene is TRBJ1-3, the V gene TRBV7-8; D is perhaps TRBD1 (6 bases). CDR3 size: 15 residues. Trimming took 5 bases from V and 2 from J, leaving 13 bases between them. Germline CDR1 reads SGHVS; CDR2 reads FQNEAQ. CDR3 sequence (DNA): TGTGCCAGCAGCCCTCGGACAGAAACTGGAAACACCATATATTTT. It translates to CASSPRTETGNTIYF.

The chain has TRBV7-8 and TRBJ2-1; the match to TRBD2 covers 8 bases. Germline V lookup: CDR1 SGHVS, CDR2 FQNEAQ. V shed 5 bases, J shed 6 bases, and the junction held 9 bases outside the gene matches. The CDR3 has 15 residues. CDR3 residues: CASSPAGVPGNEQFF. The CDR3 coding sequence is TGTGCCAGCAGCCCAGCGGGAGTTCCGGGCAATGAGCAGTTCTTC.

This chain links TRBV27 with TRBJ2-3; unclear D gene. Germline V gives CDR1 MNHEY, CDR2 SMNVEV (reference sequence). With 0 bases removed from V and 1 base from J, the gap between germline ends came to 14 bases. The CDR3 runs to 17 residues. CDR3 residues: CASSLSNIRVRTDTQYF. As DNA, the CDR3 is TGTGCCAGCAGTTTATCGAATATCCGGGTCCGCACAGATACGCAGTATTTT.

The chain has TRBV7-3 and TRBJ2-1; D unresolved. In germline, CDR1 is SGHTA, CDR2 FQGTGA. The V and J ends lost 8 bases and 3 bases respectively, with 17 bases between them. This CDR3 spans 15 amino acids. In DNA, the CDR3 is TGTGCCAGCTCTTCCGGTCCAATTGACTACAATGAGCAGTTCTTC. This encodes CASSSGPIDYNEQFF.

This sequence joins TRBV15 and TRBJ1-2; weak D call: TRBD1 (6 bases). V shed 5 bases and J shed 5 bases, with 24 bases lying between them. The CDR3 runs to 17 residues. Germline V gene lookup returns CDR1 LNHNV and CDR2 YYDKDF (reference sequence). The CDR3 DNA reads as TGTGCCACCAGCGGCCGAGGTGGGGGCAGGTCAGGGTATGGCTACACCTTC. Amino acid sequence: CATSGRGGGRSGYGYTF.

This rearrangement joins TRBV5-4 to TRBJ1-2, with D perhaps matching TRBD1 (5 bases). CDR3 size: 13 residues. The germline V gene encodes CDR1 SGHNT and CDR2 YYREEE (reference sequence). The V gene lost 4 bases and the J gene lost 3 bases, with 10 bases spanning the gap. CDR3 bases: TGTGCCAGCAGCGTCAGGGTTGACTATGGCTACACCTTC. As protein: CASSVRVDYGYTF.

V gene TRBV11-2 combines with J gene TRBJ2-1; 10 bases align to TRBD2. This CDR3 is 15 amino acids long. After removal of 6 bases from V and 2 bases from J, the junction contained 4 bases not matched to a gene. In germline, CDR1 is SGHAT, CDR2 FQNNGV. The CDR3 nucleotides are TGTGCCAGCAGATCGAGCGGGAGGGCCTACAATGAGCAGTTCTTC. This codes for CASRSSGRAYNEQFF.

The rearrangement links TRBV30 to TRBJ2-1; 7 positions match TRBD1. CDR3 size: 14 residues. Germline V gene data show CDR1 as GTSNPN and CDR2 as SVGIG (reference sequence). V lost 2 bases and J lost 2; bases outside the gene matches: 3. Written as DNA, the CDR3 is TGTGCCTGGAGTTTAGGACAGGCCTACAATGAGCAGTTCTTC. The encoded protein is CAWSLGQAYNEQFF.

The gene calls are TRBV29-1 and TRBJ2-3; D is unresolved. Germline values: CDR1 SQVTM, CDR2 ANQGSEA. The CDR3 loop spans 13 amino acids. Between the trimmed V and J ends, which lost 4 bases and 4 bases, there was a span of 12 bases. The chain's CDR3 is CSVGPDGADTQYF. CDR3 nucleotide sequence: TGCAGCGTTGGTCCAGATGGGGCAGATACGCAGTATTTT.

The rearrangement uses TRBV7-2 and TRBJ1-2; D might be TRBD1 (5 bases). V lost 2 bases, J lost 8 bases, and 18 bases lay in between. CDR3 length equals 15 residues. Germline loops: CDR1 SGHTA, CDR2 FQGNSA. The chain's CDR3 is CASSLITPGLAGYTF. The CDR3 DNA reads TGTGCCAGCAGCTTAATTACCCCGGGACTAGCGGGCTACACCTTC.

The J gene is TRBJ2-3, the V gene TRBV29-1; 9 bases are shared with TRBD2. The trim removed 3 bases at V and 7 bases at J, leaving 8 bases unmatched. There are 14 residues in the CDR3. The germline gives CDR1 SQVTM, CDR2 ANQGSEA. This CDR3 is CSVDRSGSVYTQYF. The CDR3 nucleotides are TGCAGCGTTGACCGTAGCGGGAGTGTTTATACGCAGTATTTT.

This chain joins TRBV25-1 and TRBJ1-4; 7 nucleotides agree with TRBD1. Germline loops: CDR1 MGHDK, CDR2 SYGVNS. J was trimmed by 3 bases and V by 5 bases; bases with no gene match: 6. The CDR3 has 15 residues. Written as DNA, the CDR3 is TGTGCCAGCAGTCCCACCAGGGGGTCTAATGAAAAACTGTTTTTT. Translation: CASSPTRGSNEKLFF.

This chain uses TRBV7-2 with TRBJ1-5; 11 positions agree with TRBD1. Trimming took 5 bases from V and 5 from J; bases not matched to a gene: 5. Germline assignment: CDR1 SGHTA and CDR2 FQGNSA. The CDR3 is made up of 15 amino acids. The DNA for the CDR3 is TGTGCCAGCAGCACGGACAGGGGGCAGGATCAGCCCCAGCATTTT. Its translation: CASSTDRGQDQPQHF.

V usage is TRBV18 and J usage is TRBJ2-7; 8 positions match TRBD1. V was clipped by 3 bases and J by 3 bases; unmatched bases: 4. Germline lookup yields CDR1 KGHSH and CDR2 LQKENI. This CDR3 comprises 14 residues. For the CDR3, the DNA is TGTGCCAGCTCACCGATGACAGGGGACTACGAGCAGTACTTC. Amino acids: CASSPMTGDYEQYF.

Concerning this clone itself: An end of the junction does not agree with germline; a read error may underlie this. The genes are TRBV19 and TRBJ2-7, with TRBD2 as a possible D gene (6 bases). The CDR3 length is 13 residues. The germline CDR1 and CDR2 sequences are LNHDA and SQIVND (reference sequence). CDR3 bases: TGTGCCAGTAGTATAGAGAGCGGAGGGACTCAAAATTTC. Translating gives CASSIESGGTQNF. The complete variable domain, with remaining parts taken from reference TRBV19 and TRBJ2-7, reads DGGITQSPKYLFRKEGQNVTLSCEQNLNHDAMYWYRQDPGQGLRLIYYSQIVNDFQKGDIAEGYSVSREKKESFPLTVTSAQKNPTAFYLCASSIESGGTQNFGPGTRLTVT.

The table lists this clone with a few counts. The chain carries TRBV30 and TRBJ2-7; possibly TRBD2 for D (5 bases). Deletions cut 7 bases from V and 6 bases from J, with 16 bases between. The CDR3 is 12 amino acids. Germline loops: CDR1 GTSNPN, CDR2 SVGIG (reference sequence). The CDR3 coding sequence is TGTGCCTTGATCGTCGGGGAAGCCGAGCAGTACTTC. Translating it yields CALIVGEAEQYF.

The chain has TRBV5-1 and TRBJ2-5; 7 bases line up with TRBD2. Trimming removed 1 base from V and 4 bases from J; junction bases left unmatched: 4. This CDR3 is built from 14 residues. The germline V gene has CDR1 SGHRS and CDR2 YFSETQ. CDR3 region: CASSLYREGETQYF. The DNA for the CDR3 is TGCGCCAGCAGCTTGTATAGGGAGGGAGAGACCCAGTACTTC. Full variable domain (outside the CDR3, taken from reference TRBV5-1 and TRBJ2-5): KAGVTQTPRYLIKTRGQQVTLSCSPISGHRSVSWYQQTPGQGLQFLFEYFSETQRNKGNFPGRFSGRQFSNSRSEMNVSTLELGDSALYLCASSLYREGETQYFGPGTRLLVL.

A single count supports this clone. The chain couples TRBV7-6 to TRBJ2-1; 8 bases are a match to TRBD1. Germline V lookup: CDR1 SGHVS, CDR2 FNYEAQ. After removal of 1 base from V and 9 bases from J, the junction contained 2 bases not matched to a gene. The CDR3 is made up of 13 amino acids. The CDR3 loop reads CASSLEDRAEQFF. CDR3 nucleotides: TGTGCCAGCAGCTTAGAGGACAGGGCTGAGCAGTTCTTC.

The chain couples TRBV5-1 to TRBJ2-1; no reliable D call. The V end was cut by 1 base, the J end by 6 bases, with 14 bases between. Germline CDR1 and CDR2: SGHRS and YFSETQ. The CDR3 loop spans 15 amino acids. The CDR3 loop is CASSLLSPWVNEQFF. The CDR3 coding sequence is TGCGCCAGCAGCTTGCTTAGTCCTTGGGTCAATGAGCAGTTCTTC. The variable domain in full, completed from reference TRBV5-1 and TRBJ2-1, reads KAGVTQTPRYLIKTRGQQVTLSCSPISGHRSVSWYQQTPGQGLQFLFEYFSETQRNKGNFPGRFSGRQFSNSRSEMNVSTLELGDSALYLCASSLLSPWVNEQFFGPGTRLTVL.

V usage is TRBV5-5 and J usage is TRBJ2-5; D is uncertain. The CDR3 has 13 residues. V lost 2 bases, J lost 7 bases, and 12 bases lay in between. Germline-derived CDR1 and CDR2 are SGHKS and YYEKEE (reference sequence). In DNA form, the CDR3 reads TGTGCCAGCAGCTTACATCTCAAGTTGACCCAGTACTTC. This translates into CASSLHLKLTQYF.

The chain uses TRBV9 and TRBJ2-7, with D maybe TRBD2 (6 bases). Trimming removed 0 bases at V and 6 bases at J, with 16 bases between. Germline loops: CDR1 SGDLS, CDR2 YYNGEE. The CDR3 loop spans 15 amino acids. In DNA, the CDR3 is TGTGCCAGCAGCGTAGGGAGTCTTGGAGGGCCCGAGCAGTACTTC. This encodes CASSVGSLGGPEQYF.

The chain joins TRBV30 to TRBJ1-4; D not certain. Trimming left V 3 bases short and J 8 bases short, with 16 bases between. Germline V gene sequence: CDR1 GTSNPN, CDR2 SVGIG (reference sequence). This CDR3 has 14 residues. The CDR3 spells CAWRSEQIGEKLFF. DNA for the CDR3: TGTGCCTGGAGATCCGAGCAAATCGGAGAAAAACTGTTTTTT.

This chain joins TRBV9 and TRBJ1-2; 9 positions match TRBD1. V was pared by 2 bases and J by 6 bases, with 11 bases of the junction left unmatched. Germline V gene lookup returns CDR1 SGDLS and CDR2 YYNGEE. This CDR3 is 16 amino acids long. CDR3: CASSVDKTGGLDGYTF. The CDR3 coding sequence is TGTGCCAGCAGCGTCGACAAAACAGGGGGCCTGGATGGCTACACCTTC.

This sequence joins TRBV15 and TRBJ1-5, with D possibly being TRBD1 (5 bases). Germline assignment: CDR1 LNHNV and CDR2 YYDKDF (reference sequence). The V gene lost 6 bases and the J gene lost 0 bases, with 30 bases spanning the gap. The length of the CDR3 is 21 residues. CDR3 protein: CATSHPHRRGPIVYSNQPQHF. CDR3 sequence (DNA): TGTGCCACCAGTCACCCCCATCGAAGGGGACCCATCGTGTATAGCAATCAGCCCCAGCATTTT. Based on the CDR3 plus reference TRBV15 and TRBJ1-5, the full variable domain is DAMVIQNPRYQVTQFGKPVTLSCSQTLNHNVMYWYQQKSSQAPKLLFHYYDKDFNNEADTPDNFQSRRPNTSFCFLDIRSPGLGDTAMYLCATSHPHRRGPIVYSNQPQHFGDGTRLSIL.